The clone carrying this T cell receptor beta chain was recorded many times. This sample stems from a study of prognosis after radiotherapy for stage I lung cancer. As for the study in general: Several patients had oligometastatic NSCLC after their primary tumor was surgically resected, and fourteen patients had newly diagnosed primary stage I lung tumors.

Trimming cost V 5 bases and J 4 bases, with 15 bases left between them. In germline, CDR1 is SGHRS, CDR2 YFSETQ. This CDR3 has 14 residues. The authors amplified TCR beta CDR3 from genomic DNA using two-round multiplex PCR. Gene-specific primers for each TRBV and TRBJ gene drove first-round PCR. TCRdb analysed the multiplex PCR reads with MiXCR anew, one entry per CDR3 protein. The sample lists under 35,000 distinct CDR3 sequences, approximately 39% occurring once. The rearrangement joins TRBV5-1 to TRBJ2-5, with a weak D call TRBD1 (7 bases). The input for sequencing was PBMCs, taken before or after stereotactic body radiation therapy (not recorded which). This clonotype was sampled from a donor over 45 with non-small cell lung cancer. For the CDR3, the DNA is TGCGCCAGCAGTCCTCAGGGGGGATTAGAGACCCAGTACTTC. It yields the protein CASSPQGGLETQYF.